This paragraph reports one T cell receptor beta chain. This sample stems from a study of blood T cell repertoires in COVID-19. At the level of the study: Sites across the United States, Italy and Spain contributed samples from acute and convalescent COVID-19. Nucleic acid was either cDNA or gDNA, and it came from T cells, B-cell-depleted T cells, or PBMCs.

This CDR3 comprises 17 residues. The V and J ends lost 0 bases and 2 bases, in that order; junction bases with no gene match: 6. Germline V gene data show CDR1 as SGHAT and CDR2 as FQNNGV. The authors' processing: Amplification of reference gene primers was used by the study to estimate nucleated cell counts. TCRdb keeps only in-frame clones here, not all; method: immunoSEQ multiplex PCR. V and J calls and clone size are as listed in that table; D and trimming were resolved from the DNA. Of tens of thousands of clones listed, approximately 89% are singletons. This sequence was found in a woman aged 80 or over with acute or convalescent COVID-19. The chain uses TRBV11-2 and TRBJ1-5; 8 bases are a match to TRBD1. Sequencing was performed on peripheral blood. The CDR3 coding sequence is TGTGCCAGCAGCTTAGAACCGACGACAGGGGGCAATCAGCCCCAGCATTTT. Translating gives CASSLEPTTGGNQPQHF.